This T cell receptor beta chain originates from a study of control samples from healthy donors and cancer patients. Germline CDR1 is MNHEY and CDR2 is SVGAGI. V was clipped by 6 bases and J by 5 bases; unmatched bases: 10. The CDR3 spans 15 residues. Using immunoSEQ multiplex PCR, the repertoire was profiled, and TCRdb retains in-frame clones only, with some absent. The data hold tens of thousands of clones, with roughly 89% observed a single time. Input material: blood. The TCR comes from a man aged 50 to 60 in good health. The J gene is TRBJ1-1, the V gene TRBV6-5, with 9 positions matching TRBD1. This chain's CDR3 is CASSLTGGARTEAFF. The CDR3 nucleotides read TGTGCCAGCAGCCTAACAGGGGGCGCAAGGACTGAAGCTTTCTTT.